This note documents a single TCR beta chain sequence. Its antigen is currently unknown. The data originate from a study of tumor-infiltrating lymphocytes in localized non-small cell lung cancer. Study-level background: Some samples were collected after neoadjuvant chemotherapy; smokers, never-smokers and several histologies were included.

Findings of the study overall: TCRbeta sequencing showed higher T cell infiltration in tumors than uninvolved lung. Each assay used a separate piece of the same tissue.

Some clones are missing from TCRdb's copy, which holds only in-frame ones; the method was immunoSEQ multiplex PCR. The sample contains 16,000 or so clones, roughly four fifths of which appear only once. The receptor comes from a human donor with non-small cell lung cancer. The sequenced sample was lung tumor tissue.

The CDR3 loop is CASGPSGVSTDTQYF. The CDR3 DNA reads as TGCGCCAGCGGACCTAGCGGGGTGAGCACAGATACGCAGTATTTT. The J gene is TRBJ2-3, the V gene TRBV5-1; 9 nucleotides match TRBD2. V lost 7 bases to trimming and J lost 0 bases; unmatched junction nucleotides: 6. The CDR3 sequence is 15 residues long. Germline V lookup: CDR1 SGHRS, CDR2 YFSETQ.